This TCR beta chain was sequenced in a study of PD-L1 blockade in urothelial cancer. As regards this clone: Its antigen is as yet unknown.

Time point given: peripheral blood 6 weeks after treatment start. The CDR3 extends over 16 amino acids. Germline values: CDR1 LGHNA, CDR2 YNFKEQ. V gave up 0 bases and J gave up 5 bases; unmatched junction bases: 6. The study's findings and limits: Pretreatment blood TCR clonality under the median forecast improved survival. Durable-benefit cases showed more tumor-associated blood clone expansion at 3 weeks.

Only in-frame clones appear in the TCRdb table, and some are missing; sequencing was by immunoSEQ multiplex PCR. In the table there are 80,000 to 95,000 clones, approximately 87% of which are singletons. The chain has TRBV4-2 and TRBJ2-3; 9 bases align to TRBD2. This clonotype originated in an older man with urothelial cancer. This specimen consisted of PBMCs, obtained around atezolizumab (anti-PD-L1) treatment. This chain's CDR3 is CASSQEGGRALDTQYF. CDR3 nucleotide sequence: TGTGCCAGCAGCCAAGAGGGCGGGAGGGCATTAGATACGCAGTATTTT.